Described below is a single TCR beta chain sequence and its context. In the source study's methods: Reference gene primer amplification in the assay estimated nucleated cell counts. Produced via immunoSEQ multiplex PCR; TCRdb's table is partial and in-frame only. Clonal size and the V and J genes are those of that table, whereas D and trimming came from the DNA. The sample has around 80,000 clones; roughly four fifths are singletons. This specimen comes from a study of blood T cell repertoires in COVID-19. Across the study: Sample material is recorded as cDNA or gDNA derived from T cells, B-cell-depleted T cells, or PBMCs.

Trimming took 2 bases from V and 6 from J; bases not matched to a gene: 8. CDR3 length: 15 amino acids. In germline, CDR1 is MNHNY, CDR2 SVGAGI (reference sequence). This chain connects TRBV6-6 to TRBJ2-7; TRBD1 matches at 9 bases. Sequencing was carried out using peripheral blood. The source of this sequence is a man aged 55-75 years with acute or convalescent COVID-19. This CDR3 is CASSYTVQGAREQYF. In nucleotides, the CDR3 is TGTGCCAGCAGTTACACCGTACAGGGGGCACGCGAGCAGTACTTC.